This T cell receptor beta chain was recovered during a study of T cells after yellow fever vaccination. Overall study: Fractions of limited cellularity were prepared by means of SMART-Seq v4 Ultra Low Input.

About this clonotype: Its antigen remains unknown.

The germline CDR1 and CDR2 sequences are DFQATT and SNEGSKA (reference sequence). The CDR3 is made up of 14 amino acids. The V end lost 6 bases, the J end lost 7 bases, and 19 bases lay between the germline ends. Production of TCR cDNA was by 5'RACE template switching, which also added a universal primer site and UMIs. TCRdb recomputed calls from the 5' RACE reads with MiXCR, one row per CDR3 protein. The sample has a few hundred thousand distinct CDR3 sequences; 15% to 20% are singletons. Study-level results: A limited proportion of clonotypes was detected within both the CD4 and CD8 compartments. The booster saw the reappearance of most primary-vaccination clones (around 96% CD4, almost 90% CD8).

The sample was PBMCs, taken 15 days after the yellow fever booster vaccination. This TCR was recovered from a man aged 25-45 years who received the YFV17D yellow fever vaccine. The V call is TRBV20-1, the J call TRBJ2-1, with D possibly being TRBD2 (6 bases). The CDR3 region is CSASRDSSINEQFF. In nucleotides, the CDR3 is TGCAGTGCGTCGCGGGATTCTAGTATTAATGAGCAGTTCTTC.